This entry features one T cell receptor beta chain sequence. Its antigen is unidentified. A read error may account for a junction end that differs from germline. Produced via immunoSEQ multiplex PCR; TCRdb's table is partial and in-frame only. In the table there are approximately 1,000,000 clones, 70% to 80% of which are singletons. This sample is part of a study of shared clonotypes between healthy human individuals. Study-level results: Approximately 5% was the fraction of naive CD4 clonotypes found shared across several donors. Unshared clonotypes carried lower generation probabilities than those common to all four donors.

The CDR3 loop spans 17 amino acids. Germline V lookup: CDR1 MNHNS, CDR2 SASEGT. The origin of this receptor is a man between 18 and 29 years old in good health. Some clones in this sample may be carry-over from other donors' samples. This chain links TRBV6-1 with TRBJ1-1; D uncertain. The sample was memory CD4+ T cells from PBMCs. As for subset: CD45RA-negative fraction. The DNA for the CDR3 is TGTGCCAGCAGTGAAGCTTTAGGTCAGGCCATGAACACTGGAGCTTTCTTT. It specifies CASSEALGQAMNTGAFF.